Following are 29 T cell receptor beta chains from one sample sequenced in a study of prognosis after radiotherapy for stage I lung cancer. Two-round multiplex PCR, the amplification method, yielded TCR beta CDR3 from genomic DNA. Individual primers that were specific to each TRBV and TRBJ gene served in first-round PCR. TCRdb re-called the multiplex PCR reads with MiXCR, one entry per CDR3 protein. The sample has 13,000 to 15,000 distinct CDR3 sequences, roughly 50% seen once. The starting material was PBMCs, obtained before or after stereotactic body radiation therapy (not recorded which). The receptors here all came from a donor aged 50 or older with non-small cell lung cancer.

Ten or more counts support this clonotype. The rearrangement links TRBV9 to TRBJ2-5; the D gene is possibly TRBD2 (5 bases). The CDR3 contains 13 residues. The V and J ends lost 0 bases and 3 bases respectively, with 6 bases between them. Germline loops: CDR1 SGDLS, CDR2 YYNGEE. The CDR3 sequence is CASSVGGKETQYF. CDR3 coding DNA: TGTGCCAGCAGCGTAGGAGGGAAAGAGACCCAGTACTTC.

The sample holds many counts of this clonotype. The chain combines TRBV28 with TRBJ2-7; D is unresolved. This CDR3 comprises 14 residues. Trimming pared 5 bases from V and 2 bases from J, leaving 13 bases between. In germline, CDR1 is MDHEN, CDR2 SYDVKM. This CDR3 reads CASSDVGLTYEQYF. The CDR3 DNA reads as TGTGCCAGCAGTGATGTAGGGCTTACCTACGAGCAGTACTTC.

This clonotype occurred many times. The chain has TRBV2 and TRBJ2-4; D is unresolved. The germline V gene has CDR1 SNHLY and CDR2 FYNNEI. V was cut by 6 bases and J by 8 bases, with 23 bases left in between. The CDR3 length is 16 residues. This chain's CDR3 is CASSPEVAGLRDIQYF. The CDR3 DNA sequence: TGTGCCAGCAGCCCCGAGGTGGCAGGCCTTAGGGACATTCAGTACTTC.

V usage is TRBV6-1 and J usage is TRBJ1-5; the D gene is possibly TRBD1 (6 bases). Germline CDR1 and CDR2: MNHNS and SASEGT. This CDR3 spans 14 amino acids. Deletions cut 8 bases from V and 6 bases from J, with 17 bases between. In DNA form, the CDR3 reads TGTGCCAGCCGGGAGGGGGGGGCGGGTCAGCCCCAGCATTTT. Residues: CASREGGAGQPQHF.

The chain has TRBV5-6 and TRBJ2-1, with 8 bases lining up with TRBD2. V lost 1 base to trimming and J lost 6 bases; unmatched junction nucleotides: 9. The CDR3 is 16 amino acids. Germline V gene data show CDR1 as SGHDT and CDR2 as YYEEEE. DNA for the CDR3: TGTGCCAGCAGCTTGAAAAGCGGGAGCCAGTCCAATGAGCAGTTCTTC. It specifies CASSLKSGSQSNEQFF.

The CDR3 coding sequence is TGTGCCAGCGTCAATGACAGGTCCAACGGAAACACCATATATTTT. Amino acid sequence: CASVNDRSNGNTIYF. The rearrangement links TRBV2 to TRBJ1-3; TRBD1 is a possible D gene (6 bases). Germline CDR1 reads SNHLY; CDR2 reads FYNNEI. The CDR3 is 15 residues long. V dropped 8 bases and J dropped 4 bases, with 18 bases sitting between them.

Many counts were recorded for this clonotype. The chain links TRBV18 to TRBJ2-2; D uncertain. Looked up from germline, CDR1 is KGHSH and CDR2 is LQKENI. V shed 0 bases and J shed 6 bases, with 14 bases lying between them. This CDR3 region has 16 residues. The CDR3 here is CASSPPLGPWAGELFF. CDR3 nucleotides: TGTGCCAGCTCACCACCTTTAGGACCCTGGGCCGGGGAGCTGTTTTTT.

In regard to this clonotype: A far larger clone is one base from this, pointing to a likely read error. The chain combines TRBV6-5 with TRBJ2-7, with 8 bases aligning to TRBD1. The CDR3 spans 15 residues. With V trimmed by 6 bases and J by 3 bases, 10 bases remained unmatched. CDR1 and CDR2 from the germline V gene are MNHEY and SVGAGI. CDR3 sequence: CASSRRGQVLYEQYF. Written as DNA, the CDR3 is TGTGCCAGCAGCCGTAGGGGACAGGTCCTCTACGAGCAGTACTTC.

This clonotype was seen ten or more times. V is TRBV6-1 and J is TRBJ1-5, with unresolved D. The CDR3 is 15 residues long. CDR1 is MNHNS, CDR2 SASEGT, per germline. Trimming took off 8 bases at V and 4 bases at J, with 18 bases between the two ends. The CDR3 here is CASRRLAARNQPQHF. CDR3 sequence (DNA): TGTGCCAGCCGAAGATTGGCGGCCAGAAATCAGCCCCAGCATTTT.

The chain is built from TRBV24-1 and TRBJ1-2; D unresolved. V dropped 7 bases and J dropped 1 base, with 9 bases sitting between them. The CDR3 runs 13 residues. Germline CDR1 KGHDR, CDR2 SFDVKD. CDR3 loop: CATSPRNNYGYTF. The CDR3 coding sequence is TGTGCCACCAGCCCTCGTAATAACTATGGCTACACCTTC.

This clonotype was counted ten times or more. The chain links TRBV20-1 to TRBJ1-2, with D possibly matching TRBD1 (6 bases). The CDR3 runs 14 residues. The ends were cut back, 0 bases at V and 0 bases at J, with 8 bases in the middle. The germline V gene has CDR1 DFQATT and CDR2 SNEGSKA (reference sequence). The CDR3 bases are TGCAGTGCTAGAGATGGGGGCACTAACTATGGCTACACCTTC. Residues: CSARDGGTNYGYTF.

The J gene is TRBJ2-7, the V gene TRBV15, with TRBD2 as a possible D gene (6 bases). CDR1 and CDR2 from the germline V gene are LNHNV and YYDKDF (reference sequence). This CDR3 contains 15 residues. The V end lost 1 base, the J end lost 4 bases, and 14 bases lay between the germline ends. For the CDR3, the DNA is TGTGCCACCAGCAGAGTACGGGGGAGCTTTTACGAGCAGTACTTC. As protein: CATSRVRGSFYEQYF.

This clonotype was counted between two and nine times. V is TRBV6-1 and J is TRBJ2-7, with D possibly TRBD2 on 6 matching bases. Between the trimmed V and J ends, which lost 6 bases and 6 bases, there was a span of 9 bases. This CDR3 has 11 amino acids. CDR1 and CDR2 from the germline V gene are MNHNS and SASEGT. CDR3 DNA: TGTGCCAGCAGCCGGGAGAGCGAGCAGTACTTC. This encodes CASSRESEQYF.

The CDR3 sequence: CASSETAANYGYTF. The DNA of the CDR3 is TGTGCCAGCAGTGAGACGGCAGCCAACTATGGCTACACCTTC. The chain couples TRBV6-1 to TRBJ1-2; D unclear. The CDR3 covers 14 residues. Trimming pared 3 bases from V and 2 bases from J, leaving 10 bases between. The V gene's germline CDR1 is MNHNS and CDR2 SASEGT.

The J gene is TRBJ2-5, the V gene TRBV19; D is unresolved. The ends were cut back, 1 base at V and 3 bases at J, with 6 bases in the middle. The CDR3 spans 13 residues. Germline V CDR1 and CDR2: LNHDA, SQIVND (reference sequence). CDR3 DNA sequence: TGTGCCAGTAGTATAGTGGGGAAAGAGACCCAGTACTTC. Its translation: CASSIVGKETQYF.

Ten or more counts support this clonotype. The chain links TRBV5-4 to TRBJ2-1; TRBD1 agrees at 11 bases. The length of the CDR3 is 16 residues. Per the germline V gene, CDR1 is SGHNT and CDR2 is YYREEE (reference sequence). V was pared by 7 bases and J by 4 bases, with 10 bases of the junction left unmatched. In nucleotides, the CDR3 is TGTGCCAGCTCCCCAGACGGGACAGGGGGATACAATGAGCAGTTCTTC. This gives the protein CASSPDGTGGYNEQFF.

The chain is built from TRBV5-1 and TRBJ2-3; TRBD2 agrees at 11 bases. Germline loops: CDR1 SGHRS, CDR2 YFSETQ. The J segment lost 3 bases and the V segment lost 0 bases, leaving 6 bases of the junction unmatched. This CDR3 region has 17 residues. CDR3 residues: CASSLAASGRRTDTQYF. The CDR3 coding sequence is TGCGCCAGCAGCTTGGCAGCTAGCGGGAGGAGGACAGATACGCAGTATTTT.

The chain links TRBV11-2 to TRBJ2-1; D gene uncertain. Germline V gene lookup returns CDR1 SGHAT and CDR2 FQNNGV. V shed 3 bases and J shed 3 bases, with 12 bases lying between them. The CDR3 runs 15 residues. Here the CDR3 reads CASSLAPYSYNEQFF. CDR3 coding DNA: TGTGCCAGCAGCTTGGCCCCGTACAGCTACAATGAGCAGTTCTTC.

In its sample, this clonotype ranks as medium-sized (0.01 to 0.1%). The V and J genes are TRBV5-1 and TRBJ2-2, with D unclear. This CDR3 is built from 12 residues. Per germline, CDR1 SGHRS and CDR2 YFSETQ. The V end was cut by 1 base, the J end by 6 bases, with 4 bases between. The CDR3 is CASSLSPGELFF. DNA for the CDR3: TGCGCCAGCAGCTTGTCCCCCGGGGAGCTGTTTTTT.

This clonotype was counted at least ten times. The genes are TRBV27 and TRBJ2-2, with 13 bases that match TRBD2. Germline CDR1 and CDR2: MNHEY and SMNVEV (reference sequence). V trimming: 4 bases; J trimming: 6 bases; junction bases outside the gene matches: 5. The CDR3 spans 16 residues. CDR3 bases: TGTGCCAGCAGTTCACTAGCGGGAGGGCCCGCCGGGGAGCTGTTTTTT. This gives the protein CASSSLAGGPAGELFF.

Note on this clonotype: One base separates it from a far larger clone, so it is likely a read error. The chain employs TRBV12-3 or TRBV12-4 and TRBJ1-1; possibly TRBD1 for D (5 bases). Trimming removed 6 bases from V and 0 bases from J, with 11 bases in between. The CDR3 spans 14 residues. In DNA form, the CDR3 reads TGTGCCAGCAGGTACAGGAAAATGAACACTGAAGCTTTCTTT. It is translated as CASRYRKMNTEAFF.

This clonotype is labeled as medium-sized (0.01 to 0.1%). This chain uses TRBV12-3 or TRBV12-4 with TRBJ1-2, with D perhaps TRBD1 (6 bases). The CDR3 loop spans 12 amino acids. V lost 5 bases and J 7 bases, leaving 11 bases between the germline ends. CDR3: CASSAGAGGYTF. The CDR3, as DNA: TGTGCCAGCAGTGCAGGGGCTGGTGGCTACACCTTC.

This clonotype was observed at least ten times. The chain uses TRBV11-2 and TRBJ1-1; D remains unclear. The germline V and J ends were trimmed by 5 bases and 6 bases, with 16 bases remaining between them. From germline, CDR1 is SGHAT and CDR2 FQNNGV. The CDR3 consists of 14 residues. CDR3 sequence (DNA): TGTGCCAGCAGCACCTACAAGAAGAGCTCTGAAGCTTTCTTT. Its translation is CASSTYKKSSEAFF.

Comments on this clonotype: An end of the junction does not agree with germline; a read error may underlie this. This sequence joins TRBV11-2 and TRBJ2-7; a possible D gene is TRBD2 (5 bases). Germline V CDR1 and CDR2: SGHAT, FQNNGV. CDR3 length: 13 residues. CDR3 amino acids: CANSFSGIDEQYF. The CDR3 nucleotides are TGTGCCAACAGCTTTTCCGGGATCGACGAGCAGTACTTC.

By share of the sample, this clonotype is medium-sized. The chain joins TRBV27 to TRBJ1-2; TRBD1 matches at 7 bases. CDR1 and CDR2 from the germline V gene are MNHEY and SMNVEV (reference sequence). The CDR3 is 15 residues long. Trimming at V came to 7 bases and at J to 4 bases, leaving 12 bases not matched to a gene. CDR3 protein: CASKSPTGLSYGYTF. As DNA, the CDR3 is TGTGCCAGCAAGTCCCCGACAGGGCTTTCCTATGGCTACACCTTC.

This rearrangement joins TRBV28 to TRBJ2-7; either TRBD1 or TRBD2 may supply D (5 bases each). The CDR3 runs to 15 residues. CDR1 and CDR2 from the germline V gene are MDHEN and SYDVKM. Deletions cut 5 bases from V and 4 bases from J, with 18 bases between. CDR3 amino acids: CASSPLQGRRYEQYF. CDR3 coding DNA: TGTGCCAGCAGTCCCCTTCAGGGTAGGAGGTACGAGCAGTACTTC.

Turning to this clonotype: A far larger clone is just one base off, so this is likely a read error. This chain connects TRBV2 to TRBJ2-7, with D possibly being TRBD1 (6 bases). The J call could be wrong; TRBJ2-1 is a better fit for the DNA end. The CDR3 is made up of 11 amino acids. Germline V gene lookup returns CDR1 SNHLY and CDR2 FYNNEI. CDR3 coding DNA: TGTGCCAGCAGTGTGGACAGCTGGCAGTTCTTC. It translates to CASSVDSWQFF.

A word on this clonotype: A junction boundary mismatches the germline segment, possibly from a read error. The chain carries TRBV6-1 and TRBJ2-3, with D maybe TRBD1 (5 bases). The germline V gene encodes CDR1 MNHNS and CDR2 SASEGT. The CDR3 covers 15 residues. CDR3 sequence: CASRPPTWGGDTEYF. CDR3 sequence (DNA): TGTGCCAGCAGACCGCCGACGTGGGGCGGAGATACGGAGTATTTT.

This chain connects TRBV27 to TRBJ1-5; 7 nucleotides align to TRBD1. The CDR3 covers 16 residues. Germline V lookup: CDR1 MNHEY, CDR2 SMNVEV (reference sequence). Trimming cost V 4 bases and J 4 bases; bases outside gene matches: 10. The CDR3 DNA reads as TGTGCCAGCAGTTCTCGGAACAGGGGAGGGAATCAGCCCCAGCATTTT. It yields the protein CASSSRNRGGNQPQHF.